This TCR beta chain was sequenced in a study of T cell clones after liver transplantation. Study at large: At least one year of complete immunosuppression withdrawal without enzymes over twice normal defined tolerance. Timepoints were pre-transplant, pre-withdrawal, and after withdrawal was completed or failed. Study results and caveats: A larger donor-reactive than third-party decline suggested partial antigen-specific deletion.

The repertoire was sequenced with immunoSEQ multiplex PCR; TCRdb's copy has only in-frame clones and lacks some. The data contain roughly 100,000 clones, more than 75% of them seen just once; the ten biggest clones take up roughly 0.9%. Remarks on this clone: Its antigen is unidentified.

The sample in question was CD4+ T cells from blood, obtained before liver transplant. The origin of this receptor is a human donor who received a liver transplant.

In nucleotides, the CDR3 is TGTGCCAGCAGCAGCGGGGGCCTATCCGGCTACACCTTC. Translation: CASSSGGLSGYTF. This chain uses TRBV5-4 with TRBJ1-2; D might be TRBD1 (6 bases). Germline V lookup: CDR1 SGHNT, CDR2 YYREEE (reference sequence). The CDR3 is made up of 13 amino acids. V shed 4 bases and J shed 8 bases, with 15 bases lying between them.